This T cell receptor beta chain was sequenced during a study of blood T cell repertoires in COVID-19. Overall study context: Samples of COVID-19 (acute and convalescent) were obtained from the United States, Italy and Spain.

TCRdb's table, derived via immunoSEQ multiplex PCR, lists solely in-frame clones and lacks some. Of about 100,000 clones listed, over 75% are singletons. Germline loops: CDR1 LNHDA, CDR2 SQIVND (reference sequence). V was shortened by 0 bases and J by 5 bases, with 15 bases between the two germline ends. The CDR3 is 16 amino acids. The TCR sequence derives from a man between 60 and 75 years old with acute or convalescent COVID-19. The sequenced sample was peripheral blood. This sequence joins TRBV19 and TRBJ2-3; D perhaps matches TRBD2 (7 bases). Here the CDR3 DNA reads TGTGCCAGTAGTATAGATCTTGGGGGGGGGCTAGATACGCAGTATTTT. Translated, it gives CASSIDLGGGLDTQYF.